The TCR beta chain described here comes from a study of blood T cells in healthy people across ages. Deletions cut 7 bases from V and 2 bases from J, with 16 bases between. The germline gives CDR1 MNHEY, CDR2 SMNVEV (reference sequence). This CDR3 spans 15 amino acids. Combining a sample-barcoded 5' primer with a J-beta primer mix, a second PCR ran for 7 to 11 cycles. TCRdb independently ran MiXCR on the 5' RACE reads; one entry per CDR3 protein. The data contain around 1,000,000 distinct CDR3 sequences, under 30% of them singletons. A few counts support this clonotype. Separately, the same data were catalogued under a study of T cells of mothers and their children.

Sequenced material: blood. The V gene is TRBV27, the J gene TRBJ2-3; D is unclear. This clonotype originated in a girl between 2 and 10 years old in good health. In nucleotides, the CDR3 is TGTGCCAGCACTGAGTTAGGTTCCCTCACAGATACGCAGTATTTT. As protein: CASTELGSLTDTQYF.